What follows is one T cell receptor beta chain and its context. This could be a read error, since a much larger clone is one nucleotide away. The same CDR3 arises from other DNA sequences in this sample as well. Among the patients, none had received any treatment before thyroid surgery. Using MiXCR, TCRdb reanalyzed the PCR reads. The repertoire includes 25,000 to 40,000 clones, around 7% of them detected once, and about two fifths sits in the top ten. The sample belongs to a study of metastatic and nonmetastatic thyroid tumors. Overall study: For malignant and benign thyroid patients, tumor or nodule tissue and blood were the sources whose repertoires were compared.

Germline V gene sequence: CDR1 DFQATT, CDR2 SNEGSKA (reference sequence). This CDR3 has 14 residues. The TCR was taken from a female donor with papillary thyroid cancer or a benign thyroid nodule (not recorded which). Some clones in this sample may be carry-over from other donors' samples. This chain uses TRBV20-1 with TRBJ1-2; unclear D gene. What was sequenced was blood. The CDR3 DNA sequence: TGCAGCGCTAGAGTTGAGGAAACTAACTATGGCTACACCTTC. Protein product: CSARVEETNYGYTF.